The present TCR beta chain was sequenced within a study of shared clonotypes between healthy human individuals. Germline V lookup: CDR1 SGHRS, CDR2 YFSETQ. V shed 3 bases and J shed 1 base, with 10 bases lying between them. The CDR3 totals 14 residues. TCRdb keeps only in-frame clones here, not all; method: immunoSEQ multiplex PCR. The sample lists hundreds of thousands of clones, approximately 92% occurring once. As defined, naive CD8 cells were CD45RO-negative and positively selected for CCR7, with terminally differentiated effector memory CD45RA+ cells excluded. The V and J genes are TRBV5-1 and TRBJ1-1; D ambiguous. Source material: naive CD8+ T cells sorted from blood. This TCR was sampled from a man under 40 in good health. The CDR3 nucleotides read TGCGCCAGCAGCTGGGGTGGAGGGAACACTGAAGCTTTCTTT. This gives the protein CASSWGGGNTEAFF.